These 8 T cell receptor beta chains share one sample of origin, sequenced in a study of human T cells and chemical hapten exposure. This sample's time point: patch test 1, 2 weeks after DPC sensitization. The sample's treatment: therapeutic diphenylcyclopropenone sensitization with weekly scalp DPC. TCRdb reprocessed the RACE reads via MiXCR and lists one record per CDR3 protein. The sample shows roughly 100,000 distinct CDR3 sequences, 9.5% to 11% of them seen only once. The specimen was whole blood, collected in connection with sensitization to the hapten diphenylcyclopropenone (DPC). The receptors stem from a woman in her thirties or forties with alopecia areata. Some clones in this sample may be carry-over from other donors' samples.

The rearrangement joins TRBV30 to TRBJ2-1; no clear D. The CDR3 runs 13 residues. The germline gives CDR1 GTSNPN, CDR2 SVGIG (reference sequence). V dropped 0 bases and J dropped 5 bases, with 8 bases sitting between them. Written as DNA, the CDR3 is TGTGCCTGGAGTGTCTCATGGAACAATGAGCAGTTCTTC. Protein product: CAWSVSWNNEQFF.

In its sample, this clonotype was seen a few times. The chain combines TRBV12-3 or TRBV12-4 with TRBJ2-3; the D gene is possibly TRBD1 (6 bases). There are 15 residues in the CDR3. Trimming pared 5 bases from V and 2 bases from J, leaving 14 bases between. This CDR3 reads CASSTNMGATDTQYF. Here the CDR3 DNA reads TGTGCCAGCAGTACCAACATGGGGGCCACAGATACGCAGTATTTT.

The rearrangement links TRBV6-5 to TRBJ1-2; maybe TRBD1 (5 bases). The CDR3 covers 14 residues. V was pared by 6 bases and J by 7 bases, with 18 bases between. Per germline, CDR1 MNHEY and CDR2 SVGAGI. The chain's CDR3 is CASRNSGDARGYTF. Here the CDR3 DNA reads TGTGCCAGCAGAAACAGCGGGGACGCTCGTGGCTACACCTTC.

This clonotype was counted ten times or more. The chain combines TRBV20-1 with TRBJ2-2, with TRBD2 matching over 9 bases. Looked up from germline, CDR1 is DFQATT and CDR2 is SNEGSKA (reference sequence). Trimming cost V 6 bases and J 0 bases; bases outside gene matches: 5. The CDR3 extends over 15 amino acids. The CDR3 DNA reads TGCAGTGCATTTAGCGGGAGTGCGAACACCGGGGAGCTGTTTTTT. It specifies CSAFSGSANTGELFF.

At least ten counts were recorded for this clonotype. The chain couples TRBV28 to TRBJ2-7, with 8 bases identical to TRBD2. Losses at the gene ends were 5 bases for V and 3 bases for J; bases not matched to a gene: 9. Germline V gene data show CDR1 as MDHEN and CDR2 as SYDVKM. The CDR3 is 15 residues long. CDR3 bases: TGTGCCAGCAGTCCGGGAGGGACGGTTAACTACGAGCAGTACTTC. As protein: CASSPGGTVNYEQYF. Variable domain in full (rest from reference TRBV28 and TRBJ2-7): DVKVTQSSRYLVKRTGEKVFLECVQDMDHENMFWYRQDPGLGLRLIYFSYDVKMKEKGDIPEGYSVSREKKERFSLILESASTNQTSMYLCASSPGGTVNYEQYFGPGTRLTVT.

This clonotype has ten or more counts. This rearrangement joins TRBV5-1 to TRBJ1-4; D ambiguous. Trimming removed 4 bases from V and 8 bases from J, with 18 bases in between. The CDR3 has 15 amino acids. Germline lookup yields CDR1 SGHRS and CDR2 YFSETQ. The CDR3 DNA reads TGCGCCAGCAGCCGCTCCGTGAGTAAGGAGGAAAAACTGTTTTTT. Encoded protein: CASSRSVSKEEKLFF.

This sequence joins TRBV4-3 and TRBJ2-3, with TRBD2 as a possible D gene (8 bases). Germline V gene sequence: CDR1 LGHNA, CDR2 YSLEER. The CDR3 runs to 15 residues. Between the trimmed V and J ends, which lost 1 base and 6 bases, there was a span of 14 bases. CDR3 in amino acids: CASSQGGLGGDTQYF. Written as DNA, the CDR3 is TGCGCCAGCAGCCAAGGGGGACTAGGGGGCGATACGCAGTATTTT.

This sequence joins TRBV3-2 and TRBJ1-4. TRBV3-2 is a pseudogene segment. This CDR3 comprises 15 residues. The chain's CDR3 is CASSQGVATNEKLFF. The DNA for the CDR3 is TGTGCCAGCAGCCAAGGGGTCGCAACTAATGAAAAACTGTTTTTT.